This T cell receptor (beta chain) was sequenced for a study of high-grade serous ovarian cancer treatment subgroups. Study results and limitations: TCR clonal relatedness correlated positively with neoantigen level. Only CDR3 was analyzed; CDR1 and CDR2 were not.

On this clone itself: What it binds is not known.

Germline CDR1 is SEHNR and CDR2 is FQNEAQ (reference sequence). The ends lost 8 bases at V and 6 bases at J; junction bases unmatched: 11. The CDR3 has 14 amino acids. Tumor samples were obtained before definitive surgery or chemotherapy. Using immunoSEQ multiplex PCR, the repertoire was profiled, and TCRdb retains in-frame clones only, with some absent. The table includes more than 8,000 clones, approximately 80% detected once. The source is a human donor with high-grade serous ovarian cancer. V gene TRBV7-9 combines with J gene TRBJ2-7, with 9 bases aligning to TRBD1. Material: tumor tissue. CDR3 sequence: CASRARQGEAEQYF. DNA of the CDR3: TGTGCCAGCCGCGCCAGACAGGGGGAGGCCGAGCAGTACTTC.